This T cell receptor (beta chain) originates from a study of blood T cell repertoires in COVID-19. Across the whole study: PBMCs, B-cell-depleted T cells, or T cells provided the cDNA or gDNA that made up the material.

This clone has only a few counts. CDR3 length: 19 residues. Germline-derived CDR1 and CDR2 are MRHNA and SNTAGT. J gave up 0 bases and V 5 bases, and 12 bases lay outside the gene matches. Using immunoSEQ multiplex PCR, the repertoire was profiled, and TCRdb retains in-frame clones only, with some absent. In the table there are approximately 220,000 clones, roughly 87% of which are singletons. Specimen: PBMCs or T cells enriched from blood (not recorded which). This rearrangement joins TRBV6-4 to TRBJ2-1, with 11 bases fitting TRBD1. The sequence was collected from a woman under 40 with acute COVID-19. The CDR3 DNA follows: TGTGCCAGCAGTAGAGATCCGGGACAGGGGGTAGGCTCCTACAATGAGCAGTTCTTC. Its translation is CASSRDPGQGVGSYNEQFF.